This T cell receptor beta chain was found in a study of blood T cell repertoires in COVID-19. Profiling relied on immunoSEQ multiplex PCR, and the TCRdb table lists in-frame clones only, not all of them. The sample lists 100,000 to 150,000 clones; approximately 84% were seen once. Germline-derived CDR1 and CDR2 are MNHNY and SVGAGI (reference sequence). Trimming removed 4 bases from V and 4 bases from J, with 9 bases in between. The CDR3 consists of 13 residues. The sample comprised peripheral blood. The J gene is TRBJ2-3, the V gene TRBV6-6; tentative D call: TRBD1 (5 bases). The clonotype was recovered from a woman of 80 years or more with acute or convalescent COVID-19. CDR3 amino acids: CASSFRRADTQYF. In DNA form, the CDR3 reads TGTGCCAGCAGTTTCCGCAGGGCAGATACGCAGTATTTT.